The T cell receptor (beta chain) under discussion was sequenced for a study of shared clonotypes between healthy human individuals (dated by TCRdb to 2020 to 2021). In terms of the full investigation: The cohort comprised a couple of women and three men aged 18 to 49 years. For each donor, three plates each were used for CD4 naive and CD4 memory, two plates were used for CD8 naive, and one plate was used for CD8 memory. To estimate repertoire size and how much clonotypes are shared between individuals, the study performed deep sequencing of blood TCR repertoires from a handful of healthy adults. To increase sequencing depth and limit assay-specific biases, different laboratories used diverse techniques to prepare libraries and sequence TCR repertoires. Per donor, leukapheresis produced somewhere between about 0.94 and 8.9 billion PBMCs. Points the paper makes about the study in general: Because the study included a small number of donors, the genetic and exposure-history diversity represented was limited. Sampling was limited to blood, and TCR repertoires in tissue likely differ from TCR repertoires in blood. Naive subsets generally had larger estimated clonotype richness than memory subsets did. Incomplete sequencing was indicated by rarefaction of sorted-subset datasets, despite the large sequencing depth. Pairwise subsampling indicated that sequencing depth was expected to affect the degree of clonotype sharing among donors. Clonotypes shared by all four sorted-subset donors showed higher generation probabilities than non-shared clonotypes. Across a few donors, about 5% of naive CD4, 3.5% of naive CD8, under 2.5% of memory CD4, and under 0.45% of memory CD8 clonotypes were shared.

Healthy HIV-negative adults with no recently reported acute infections or vaccinations were included as donors. Every donor was a Caucasian adult living in Nashville, Tennessee, USA. CD4+ T cells were enriched by magnetic negative selection; naive cells were then positively selected on CD45RA, and the negative fraction formed the memory subset. After blood collection by leukapheresis, PBMCs were isolated using Ficoll-Histopaque density gradient centrifugation and then cryopreserved in the vapor phase of liquid nitrogen. Analytical flow cytometry was used to check the purity and quantity of every magnetically sorted T cell population. Genomic DNA was isolated from each sorted fraction and quantified by UV absorbance on a Nanodrop 2000c. TCR CDR3 regions were amplified from genomic DNA by multiplex PCR using the deep immunoSEQ assay. Extracted genomic DNA from each cell subset was spread evenly across all wells of several immunoSEQ 96-well plates, with each plate serving as a replicate. Each replicate PCR for sorted subsets received around 210 ng genomic DNA, equal to about 29,000 T cell genomes. The purified libraries were quantified using a Qubit 3.0 fluorometer, sized with a Bioanalyzer 2100, and then quantified again using the KAPA Library Quantification kit. Every immunoSEQ 96-well plate was sequenced on a dedicated single-read 150-cycle Illumina NextSeq 550 flow cell. In the source study's methods: Because the immunoSEQ output held only junctional sequences and lacked quality scores, the filtering could not match the filtering applied to full-length reads. Sequences were annotated with PyIR, a Python wrapper for IgBLAST v1.9, and V/J genes and CDR3 were assigned using IMGT germline references. Any read was removed if the V/J assignment was weak (E-value above 1e-6), the CDR3 was missing, or the read contained stop codons, out-of-frame junctions, or ambiguous translated residues. V3J clonotypes were defined as sequences sharing the same inferred V gene, J gene, and CDR3 amino acid sequence. Percentage overlap between repertoires was computed as shared unique clonotypes divided by the size of the smaller repertoire. Richness of each repertoire was evaluated using RTK rarefaction, the Chao1 estimator, and Recon v2.1 estimates of unobserved clonotypes. Generation probabilities for all TCRbeta clonotypes obtained by the gDNA method from a few donors were computed using OLGA. TCRdb retrieved this table from immuneACCESS and kept in-frame rearrangements only. Not all clones are present; in checked studies, unresolved V genes account for under half, and no reason is known for the remainder. The V and J calls and the clone size are those of that table, but D and trimming were determined from the DNA. The sample table lists more than 1,200,000 clones, around 98.5% of them with a count of one. The ten largest clones capture about 0.34% of the sample.

Cut back by 2 bases and 0 bases, the V and J ends lie 6 bases apart. Per the germline V gene, SGDLS is the CDR1 and YYNGEE is the CDR2. From its cysteine to its phenylalanine, the CDR3 spans 14 amino acids. CDR3 DNA is the only sequence kept; it has 42 bases, read in frame from the first base. Points on this clone: The clone's antigen remains unknown. Base qualities are not at hand, and no much larger clone is one base apart. This same CDR3 is encoded by further DNA sequences in the sample.

The sequence is built from TRBV9 and TRBJ1-3; no D gene call is confident. The sequence was obtained from a man between 25 and 39 years old in good health. The material sequenced was naive CD4+ T cells sorted from blood. According to the study, the label for this sample's cell subset or site signals: CD45RA+ positively selected. Here is the DNA: TGTGCCAGCAGCGTTGAGAGCTCTGGAAACACCATATATTTT. This sequence encodes CASSVESSGNTIYF.